The clone carrying this TCR beta chain was detected a few times. Its specificity is not known. This entry is derived from a study of CD8+CD57+ T cells in acquired aplastic anemia. Study background: The mean DNA yield obtained from sorted CD4+ and CD8+ cells came to about 3.2 ug.

Profiling that covered TCR beta VDJ and CDR3 relied on genomic DNA as its template. TCRdb redid the calling of the reads with MiXCR, one entry per CDR3 protein. This sample has fewer than 250,000 distinct CDR3 sequences; roughly 53% occur once, and the top ten carry 15% to 20%. The CDR3 runs to 16 residues. The germline gives CDR1 SGDLS, CDR2 YYNGEE. Germline trimming cut 0 bases from V and 1 base from J; bases unmatched to any gene: 5. Sequenced patients had shown CD8+CD57+ cell expansion by flow cytometry. Study-level results: It was found that 25 to 35 CD8+ CDR3 sequences were shared between patients and controls.

This rearrangement joins TRBV9 to TRBJ2-3; the match to TRBD2 covers 7 bases. The clonotype was recovered from a human donor with aplastic anemia. The source material was sorted CD4+, CD8+, or CD8+CD57+ T cells (not recorded which) from PBMCs. This chain's CDR3 is CASSVASGDGTDTQYF. The CDR3 DNA is TGTGCCAGCAGCGTAGCAAGCGGGGACGGCACAGATACGCAGTATTTT. The full variable domain, its missing parts supplied by reference TRBV9 and TRBJ2-3, is DSGVTQTPKHLITATGQRVTLRCSPRSGDLSVYWYQQSLDQGLQFLIQYYNGEERAKGNILERFSAQQFPDLHSELNLSSLELGDSALYFCASSVASGDGTDTQYFGPGTRLTVL.